This is a list of T cell receptor beta chains from one sample in a study of cytomegalovirus exposure and HLA in healthy donors. The repertoire was sequenced with immunoSEQ multiplex PCR; TCRdb's copy has only in-frame clones and lacks some. The listing contains under 200,000 clones. Sequencing used PBMCs. The receptor set was obtained from a woman aged 18-35 years in good health and CMV-seropositive. CDR3s include the opening cysteine and the closing phenylalanine or tryptophan. The order of the fields is D gene, J gene, V gene, CDR3 DNA, CDR3 protein. The D gene is left open where the match is weak.

- | TRBJ2-5 | TRBV29-1 | TGCAGCGTTGCGGGCCAAGAGACCCAGTACTTC | CSVAGQETQYF
- | TRBJ1-1 | TRBV4-2 | TGTGCCAGCAGCCAAGATCGCGACAGTGAAGCTTTCTTT | CASSQDRDSEAFF
TRBD1 | TRBJ1-4 | TRBV30 | TGTGCCTGGAGTGTAATGGGGACAGGGGTCGCACCTAGTGAAAAACTGTTTTTT | CAWSVMGTGVAPSEKLFF
- | TRBJ2-7 | TRBV30 | TGTGCCTGGAGGGGAGATCACCCCTACGAGCAGTACTTC | CAWRGDHPYEQYF
TRBD2 | TRBJ2-1 | TRBV4-2 | TGTGCCAGCAGCCAAGCAATAGGCGGGGGGGCTATCGATGAGCAGTTCTTC | CASSQAIGGGAIDEQFF
TRBD1 | TRBJ1-1 | TRBV27 | TGTGCCAGTCACAGGGGGCCGAACACTGAAGCTTTCTTT | CASHRGPNTEAFF
TRBD1 | TRBJ2-3 | TRBV13 | TGTGCCAGCAGCTTGACAGGGGGCGCCTCATTGGGCACAGATACGCAGTATTTT | CASSLTGGASLGTDTQYF
TRBD1 | TRBJ2-7 | TRBV10-3 | TGTGCCATCAGAGAGTCACGGACAGGGACCTACGAGCAGTACTTC | CAIRESRTGTYEQYF
- | TRBJ1-2 | TRBV6-5 | TGTGCCAGCAGCTCTGACGGGAACTATGGCTACACCTTC | CASSSDGNYGYTF
TRBD1 | TRBJ1-3 | TRBV13 | TGTGCCAGCAGCAAGGAGGCAGGGGGCAGAAACACCATATATTTT | CASSKEAGGRNTIYF
- | TRBJ2-7 | TRBV14 | TGTGCCAGCAGCCGGGCGGGACTCTTCTACGAGCAGTACTTC | CASSRAGLFYEQYF
- | TRBJ1-2 | TRBV27 | TGTGCCAGCAGTTACCAGGGAAACTATGGCTACACCTTC | CASSYQGNYGYTF
TRBD2 | TRBJ2-1 | TRBV7-9 | TGTGCCAGCAGCTTGGGGGAGGGCAATGAGCAGTTCTTC | CASSLGEGNEQFF
- | TRBJ2-1 | TRBV9 | TGTGCCAGCAGCGTAGGGTTGTATAGTGGGGGGAGCTCCTACAATGAGCAGTTCTTC | CASSVGLYSGGSSYNEQFF
- | TRBJ2-7 | TRBV19 | TGTGCCAGTAGTAATCAGGGAAGCTACGAGCAGTACTTC | CASSNQGSYEQYF
- | TRBJ1-2 | TRBV4-2 | TGTGCCAGCAGCCGGGGCAAAAACTATGGCTACACCTTC | CASSRGKNYGYTF
- | TRBJ2-7 | TRBV2 | TGTGCCAGCAGTGAGTTCGGGGACGAGCAGTACTTC | CASSEFGDEQYF
- | TRBJ1-1 | TRBV7-2 | TGTGCCGGCAGCTTAGTGTTTCAGAGGCGGAACACTGAAGCTTTCTTT | CAGSLVFQRRNTEAFF
- | TRBJ2-6 | TRBV7-2 | TGTGCCAGCAGCCCCATGGTAGTGTCGAACTCTGGGGCCAACGTCCTGACTTTC | CASSPMVVSNSGANVLTF
TRBD1 | TRBJ2-1 | TRBV6-5 | TGTGCCAGCAGTTCGGGGACAGGGATGTACAATGAGCAGTTCTTC | CASSSGTGMYNEQFF
TRBD2 | TRBJ2-2 | TRBV4-1 | TGCGCCAGCAGCCAAGTTGAGCGGGGGGGGGCCGGGGAGCTGTTTTTT | CASSQVERGGAGELFF
- | TRBJ2-1 | TRBV2 | TGTGCCAGCAACTTTGGGGGGGGCCTGGATGAGCAGTTCTTC | CASNFGGGLDEQFF
- | TRBJ2-5 | TRBV2 | TGTGCCAGCAGTGATCGGGGGTTCGAGACCCAGTACTTC | CASSDRGFETQYF
- | TRBJ2-3 | TRBV6-5 | TGTGCCAGCAGTTCTCGGGGGAGTAGCACAGATACGCAGTATTTT | CASSSRGSSTDTQYF
TRBD2 | TRBJ2-1 | TRBV7-8 | TGTGCCAGCAGCTTAAGCGGGGCGGCCTACAATGAGCAGTTCTTC | CASSLSGAAYNEQFF
- | TRBJ2-1 | TRBV6-6 | TGTGCCAGCACCACGACCAGAGGAAGTGAGCAGTTCTTC | CASTTTRGSEQFF
- | TRBJ2-2 | TRBV5-4 | TGTGCCAGCAGCTTGGAGCAGGGGCACACCGGGGAGCTGTTTTTT | CASSLEQGHTGELFF
TRBD2 | TRBJ2-7 | TRBV11-3 | TGTGCCAGCAGTTTTAGCGGGGGTAGCTCCTACGAGCAGTACTTC | CASSFSGGSSYEQYF
- | TRBJ2-6 | TRBV4-2 | TGTGCCAGCAGCCAAGCTGGGCACTCTGGGGCCAACGTCCTGACTTTC | CASSQAGHSGANVLTF
- | TRBJ2-1 | TRBV11-3 | TGTGCCAGCAGCTTACGGCAGGTCAACAATGAGCAGTTCTTC | CASSLRQVNNEQFF
- | TRBJ2-1 | TRBV5-6 | TGTGCCAGCAGCCGGCGGGGAAGCTCCTACAATGAGCAGTTCTTC | CASSRRGSSYNEQFF
TRBD1 | TRBJ2-5 | TRBV18 | TGTGCCAGCTCATTTGGACAGGGGGCCTCAGAGACCCAGTACTTC | CASSFGQGASETQYF
TRBD1 | TRBJ1-2 | TRBV10-3 | TGTGCCATCAGTGAGGGGGACAGGGAATGGGATAACTATGGCTACACCTTC | CAISEGDREWDNYGYTF
TRBD1 | TRBJ1-2 | TRBV30 | TGTGCCTGGAGGGACAGGGGGTATGGCTACACCTTC | CAWRDRGYGYTF
- | TRBJ1-1 | TRBV6-5 | TGTGCCAGCAGTTACAAGGGGCTGGGCACTGAAGCTTTCTTT | CASSYKGLGTEAFF
TRBD2 | TRBJ2-1 | TRBV2 | TGTGCCAGCAGCCTTGGTGGAGAGCGGGGGAACTTCTTC | CASSLGGERGNFF
TRBD1 | TRBJ1-6 | TRBV18 | TGTGCCAGCTCACCCATGGACAGGGCGAGGGGGCCACCCCTCCACTTT | CASSPMDRARGPPLHF
- | TRBJ1-5 | TRBV27 | TGTGCCAGCAGTTTATGGGGCATGGACAATCAGCCCCAGCATTTT | CASSLWGMDNQPQHF
- | TRBJ1-5 | TRBV5-8 | TGTGCCACTCTAAGGGGCAGTCCTAATCAGCCCCAGCATTTT | CATLRGSPNQPQHF
TRBD1 | TRBJ1-4 | TRBV15 | TGTGCCACCAGCAAGTTCGGGACAGGGAAAATGTCGGGTTACTTTGAAAAACTGTTTTTT | CATSKFGTGKMSGYFEKLFF
TRBD1 | TRBJ2-5 | TRBV4-1 | TGCGCCAGCAGCCAAGAAGGGACAGGGGAGACCCAGTACTTC | CASSQEGTGETQYF
- | TRBJ1-2 | TRBV7-9 | TGTGCCAGCAGCTTAGATGGAGGCAGAAGCTATGGCTACACCTTC | CASSLDGGRSYGYTF
TRBD2 | TRBJ2-7 | TRBV15 | TGTGCCACCAGCGCGCGAGCGGGGGAGGGCTACGAGCAGTACTTC | CATSARAGEGYEQYF
TRBD1 | TRBJ2-3 | TRBV13 | TGTGCCAGCAGCCCCCCCAGGGGGCTTCTGGATACGCAGTATTTT | CASSPPRGLLDTQYF